This T cell receptor beta chain was identified during a study of shared clonotypes between healthy human individuals. Whole-study results and caveats: Few donors limited the genetic and exposure-history diversity represented.

The CDR3 runs 15 residues. Germline loops: CDR1 SGHRS, CDR2 YFSETQ. V was clipped by 6 bases and J by 4 bases; unmatched bases: 7. The repertoire was sequenced with immunoSEQ multiplex PCR; TCRdb's copy has only in-frame clones and lacks some. The sample lists about 2.3 million clones, more than 85% occurring once. This clone appeared once. The antigen is not known. This rearrangement joins TRBV5-1 to TRBJ2-1; 10 nucleotides align to TRBD2. The sequencing sample was made of naive CD4+ T cells from PBMCs. Indicated subset: CD45RA+ positively selected. This receptor was obtained from a man aged 18 to 29 in good health. Some clones in this sample may be carry-over from other donors' samples. The CDR3 here is CASKLGLAIYNEQFF. The CDR3 DNA sequence: TGCGCCAGCAAGCTGGGACTAGCGATATACAATGAGCAGTTCTTC.